The 2 T cell receptor beta chains below were found in one sample sequenced in a study of human T cells and chemical hapten exposure. The authors' total RNA extraction used unfractionated whole blood. As the library was built, unique molecular identifiers were attached to individual cDNA molecules. TCRdb recomputed calls from the reads with MiXCR, one row per CDR3 protein. The sample carries about 120,000 distinct CDR3 sequences, 8.5% recorded once. The sequenced sample was whole blood. The receptors stem from a human donor in good health. Some clones in this sample may be carry-over from other donors' samples.

This clonotype was seen a handful of times. The chain combines TRBV5-1 with TRBJ2-5, with D perhaps TRBD1 (6 bases). The germline V and J ends were trimmed by 3 bases and 3 bases, with 15 bases remaining between them. This CDR3 has 15 residues. CDR1 is SGHRS and CDR2 is YFSETQ in the germline V gene. DNA of the CDR3: TGCGCCAGCAGCTCCGAAGACAGGAAGGAAGAGACCCAGTACTTC. Amino acids: CASSSEDRKEETQYF.

Note on this clonotype: The junction does not match germline at one end; this may be a read error. V and J are TRBV7-7 and TRBJ2-2, with a weak D call TRBD2 (5 bases). The CDR3 length is 13 residues. CDR1 SSHAT and CDR2 FNYEAQ come from the germline V gene (reference sequence). The CDR3 nucleotides are TGTGCCAGCAGCGGGAGTGCCTCCGGGGAGCAGTTTTTT. Translated, it gives CASSGSASGEQFF.